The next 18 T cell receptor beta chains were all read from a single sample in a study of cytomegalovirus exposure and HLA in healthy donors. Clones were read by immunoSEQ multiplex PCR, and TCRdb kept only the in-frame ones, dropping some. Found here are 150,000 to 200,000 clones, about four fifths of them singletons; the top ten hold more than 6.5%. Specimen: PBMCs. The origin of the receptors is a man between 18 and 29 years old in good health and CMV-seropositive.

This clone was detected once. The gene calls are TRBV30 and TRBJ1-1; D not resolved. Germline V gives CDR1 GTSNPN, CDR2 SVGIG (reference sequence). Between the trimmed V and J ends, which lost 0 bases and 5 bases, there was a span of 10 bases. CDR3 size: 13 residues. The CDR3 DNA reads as TGTGCCTGGAGTGTACGGGTTTTAACTGAAGCTTTCTTT. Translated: CAWSVRVLTEAFF.

The CDR3 DNA follows: TGCAGCGTCCGACAGGGATTGAATCAGCCCCAGCATTTT. This translates into CSVRQGLNQPQHF. This chain joins TRBV29-1 and TRBJ1-5; TRBD1 aligns across 7 bases. The CDR3 is 13 amino acids. Per the germline V gene, CDR1 is SQVTM and CDR2 is ANQGSEA. The V segment lost 6 bases and the J segment 4 bases; nucleotides outside the gene matches: 6.

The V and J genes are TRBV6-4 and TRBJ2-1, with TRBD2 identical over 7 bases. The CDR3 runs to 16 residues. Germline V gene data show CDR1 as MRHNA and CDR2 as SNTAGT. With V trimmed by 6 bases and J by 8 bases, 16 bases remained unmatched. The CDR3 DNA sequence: TGTGCCAGCAGAGCCTCTAGCGGAGGAGCCGTCGATGAGCAGTTCTTC. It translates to CASRASSGGAVDEQFF.

The CDR3: CASSYTTGTGKVEAFF. The DNA of the CDR3 is TGTGCCAGCAGCTATACTACCGGGACAGGAAAAGTTGAAGCTTTCTTT. The rearrangement links TRBV11-2 to TRBJ1-1, with 8 bases lining up with TRBD1. The V and J ends lost 4 bases and 7 bases, in that order; junction bases with no gene match: 14. The CDR3 runs to 16 residues. Germline CDR1 reads SGHAT; CDR2 reads FQNNGV.

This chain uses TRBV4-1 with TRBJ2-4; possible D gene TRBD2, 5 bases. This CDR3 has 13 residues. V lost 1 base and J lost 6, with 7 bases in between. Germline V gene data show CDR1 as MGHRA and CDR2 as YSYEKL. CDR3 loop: CASSQVEGNIQYF. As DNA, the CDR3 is TGCGCCAGCAGCCAAGTTGAGGGAAACATTCAGTACTTC.

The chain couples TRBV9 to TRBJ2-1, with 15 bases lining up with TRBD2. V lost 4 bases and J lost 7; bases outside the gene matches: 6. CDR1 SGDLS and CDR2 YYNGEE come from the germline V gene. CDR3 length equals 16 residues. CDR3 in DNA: TGTGCCAGCAGCCTAGGACTAGCGGGAGGGTCAAATGAGCAGTTCTTC. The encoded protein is CASSLGLAGGSNEQFF.

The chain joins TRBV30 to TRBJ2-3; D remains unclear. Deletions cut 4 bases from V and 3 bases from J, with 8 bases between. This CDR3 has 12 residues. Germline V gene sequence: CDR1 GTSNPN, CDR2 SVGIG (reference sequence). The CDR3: CAWIPKTDTQYF. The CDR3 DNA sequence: TGTGCCTGGATCCCTAAAACAGATACGCAGTATTTT.

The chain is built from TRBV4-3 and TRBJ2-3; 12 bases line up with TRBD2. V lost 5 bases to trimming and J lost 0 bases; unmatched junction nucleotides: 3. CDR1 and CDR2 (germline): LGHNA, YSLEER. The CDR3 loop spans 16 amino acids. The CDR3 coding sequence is TGCGCCAGCAGCGCGGGACTAGCGGGTAGCACAGATACGCAGTATTTT. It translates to CASSAGLAGSTDTQYF.

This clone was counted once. CDR3 nucleotides: TGTGCCATCAGTGAACTCTCTTACGAGCAGTACTTC. Amino acid sequence: CAISELSYEQYF. This chain links TRBV10-3 with TRBJ2-7; no clear D. Germline V lookup: CDR1 ENHRY, CDR2 SYGVKD. Trimming took 3 bases from V and 4 from J, leaving 7 bases between them. The CDR3 is 12 residues long.

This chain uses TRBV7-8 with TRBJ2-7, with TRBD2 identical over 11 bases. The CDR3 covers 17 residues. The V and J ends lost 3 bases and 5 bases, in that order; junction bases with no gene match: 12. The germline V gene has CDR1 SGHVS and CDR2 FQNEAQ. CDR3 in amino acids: CASSLRTTSGSFDEQYF. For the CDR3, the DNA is TGTGCCAGCAGCTTGCGAACCACTAGCGGGAGTTTCGACGAGCAGTACTTC.

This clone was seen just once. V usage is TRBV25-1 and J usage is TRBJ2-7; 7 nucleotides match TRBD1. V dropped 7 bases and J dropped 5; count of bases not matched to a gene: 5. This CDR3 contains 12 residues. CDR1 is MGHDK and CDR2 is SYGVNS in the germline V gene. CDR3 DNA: TGTGCCAGCACGTTAAGGGGGCACGAGCAGTACTTC. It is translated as CASTLRGHEQYF.

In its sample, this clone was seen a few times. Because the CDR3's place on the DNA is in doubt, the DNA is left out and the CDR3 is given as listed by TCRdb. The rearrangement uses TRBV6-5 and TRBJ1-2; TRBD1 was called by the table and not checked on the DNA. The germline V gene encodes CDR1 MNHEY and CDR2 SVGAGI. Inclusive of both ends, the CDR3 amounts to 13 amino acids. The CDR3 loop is CASSFGQGARLIF.

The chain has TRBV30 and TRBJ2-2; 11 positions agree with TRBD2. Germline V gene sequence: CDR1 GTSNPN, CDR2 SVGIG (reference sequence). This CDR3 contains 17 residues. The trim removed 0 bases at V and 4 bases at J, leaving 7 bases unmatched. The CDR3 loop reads CAWSVRSSGRPTGELFF. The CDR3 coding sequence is TGTGCCTGGAGTGTACGGTCTAGCGGGAGGCCCACCGGGGAGCTGTTTTTT.

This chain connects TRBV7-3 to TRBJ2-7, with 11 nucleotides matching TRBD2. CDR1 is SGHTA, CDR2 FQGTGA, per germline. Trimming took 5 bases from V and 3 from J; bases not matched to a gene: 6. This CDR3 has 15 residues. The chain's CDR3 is CASSLRLAGSYEQYF. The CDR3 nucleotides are TGTGCCAGCAGCCTAAGACTAGCGGGAAGCTACGAGCAGTACTTC.

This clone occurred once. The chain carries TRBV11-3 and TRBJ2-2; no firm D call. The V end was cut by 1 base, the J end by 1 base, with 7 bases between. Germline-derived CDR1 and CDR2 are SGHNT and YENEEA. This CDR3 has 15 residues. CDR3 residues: CASSLGGRNTGELFF. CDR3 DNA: TGTGCCAGCAGCTTAGGAGGCCGGAACACCGGGGAGCTGTTTTTT.

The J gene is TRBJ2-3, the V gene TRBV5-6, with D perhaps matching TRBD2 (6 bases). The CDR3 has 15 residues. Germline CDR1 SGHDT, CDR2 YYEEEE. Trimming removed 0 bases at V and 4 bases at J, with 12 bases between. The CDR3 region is CASSLVGGNADTQYF. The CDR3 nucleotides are TGTGCCAGCAGCTTGGTGGGCGGGAATGCAGATACGCAGTATTTT.

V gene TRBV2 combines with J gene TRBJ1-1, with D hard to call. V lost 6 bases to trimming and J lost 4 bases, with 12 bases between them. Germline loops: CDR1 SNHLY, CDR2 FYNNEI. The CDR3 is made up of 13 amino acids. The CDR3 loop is CASRATVITEAFF. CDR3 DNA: TGTGCCAGCAGGGCTACAGTGATCACTGAAGCTTTCTTT. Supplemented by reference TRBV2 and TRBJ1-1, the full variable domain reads EPEVTQTPSHQVTQMGQEVILRCVPISNHLYFYWYRQILGQKVEFLVSFYNNEISEKSEIFDDQFSVERPDGSNFTLKIRSTKLEDSAMYFCASRATVITEAFFGQGTRLTVV.

The CDR3 protein is CASRNGRGTGELFF. CDR3 coding DNA: TGTGCCAGCAGAAACGGGAGAGGAACCGGGGAGCTGTTTTTT. This chain joins TRBV2 and TRBJ2-2; maybe TRBD2 (6 bases). The CDR3 totals 14 residues. Trimming removed 6 bases at V and 5 bases at J, with 13 bases between. Germline CDR1 reads SNHLY; CDR2 reads FYNNEI.